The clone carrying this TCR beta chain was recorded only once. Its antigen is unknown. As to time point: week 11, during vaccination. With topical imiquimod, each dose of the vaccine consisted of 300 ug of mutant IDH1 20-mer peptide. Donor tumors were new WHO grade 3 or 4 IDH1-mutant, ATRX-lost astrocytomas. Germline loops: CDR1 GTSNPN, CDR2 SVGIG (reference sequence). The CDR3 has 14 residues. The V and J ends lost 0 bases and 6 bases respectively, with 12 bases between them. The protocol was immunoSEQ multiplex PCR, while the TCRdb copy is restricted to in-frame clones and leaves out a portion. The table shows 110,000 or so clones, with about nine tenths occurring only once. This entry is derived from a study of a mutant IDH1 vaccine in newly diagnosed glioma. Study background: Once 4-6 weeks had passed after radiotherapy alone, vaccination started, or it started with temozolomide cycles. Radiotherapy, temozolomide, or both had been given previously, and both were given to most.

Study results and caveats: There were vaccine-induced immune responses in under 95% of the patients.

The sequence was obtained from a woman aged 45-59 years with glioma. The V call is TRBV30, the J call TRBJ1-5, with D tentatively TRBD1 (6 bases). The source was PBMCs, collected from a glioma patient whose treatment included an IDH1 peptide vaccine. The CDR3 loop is CAWSVRVGAQPQHF. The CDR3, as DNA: TGTGCCTGGAGTGTACGCGTGGGGGCTCAGCCCCAGCATTTT.